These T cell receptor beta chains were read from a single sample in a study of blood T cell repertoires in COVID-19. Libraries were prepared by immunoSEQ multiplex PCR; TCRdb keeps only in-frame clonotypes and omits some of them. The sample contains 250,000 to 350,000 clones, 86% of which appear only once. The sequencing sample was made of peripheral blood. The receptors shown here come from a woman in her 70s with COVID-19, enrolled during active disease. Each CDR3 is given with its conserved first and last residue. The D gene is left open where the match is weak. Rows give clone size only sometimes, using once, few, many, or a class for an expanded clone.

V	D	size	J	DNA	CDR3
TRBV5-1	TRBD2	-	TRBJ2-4	TGCGCCAGCAGCAAGGGACTAGCTGCGAACATTCAGTACTTC	CASSKGLAANIQYF
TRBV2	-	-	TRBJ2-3	TGTGCCAGCGGCTCAGGGGAACCCACAGATACGCAGTATTTT	CASGSGEPTDTQYF
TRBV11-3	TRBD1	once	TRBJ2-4	TGTGCCAGCCGCCAGAACACAGGGGCCATAGCCAAAAACATTCAGTACTTC	CASRQNTGAIAKNIQYF
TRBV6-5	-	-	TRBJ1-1	TGTGCCAGCAGTCCAAGGCGGGGGCATGAAGCTTTCTTT	CASSPRRGHEAFF
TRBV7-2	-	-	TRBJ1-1	TGTGCCAGCCACGCAGGGGATTTAGGAAGGACTGAAGCTTTCTTT	CASHAGDLGRTEAFF
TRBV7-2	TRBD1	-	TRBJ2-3	TGTGCCAGCAGCCGGGACAGGGCCCCAGATACGCAGTATTTT	CASSRDRAPDTQYF
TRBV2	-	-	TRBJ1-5	TGTGCCAGCAGTGTCGAAACGGACTATAGCAATCAGCCCCAGCATTTT	CASSVETDYSNQPQHF
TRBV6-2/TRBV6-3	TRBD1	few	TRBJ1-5	TGTGCCAGCAGTCCCCGAAGGGGGCTTGGCAATCAGCCCCAGCATTTT	CASSPRRGLGNQPQHF
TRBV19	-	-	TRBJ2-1	TGTGCCAGTAGTATAGAGGCAGCTAGCTCCTACAATGAGCAGTTCTTC	CASSIEAASSYNEQFF
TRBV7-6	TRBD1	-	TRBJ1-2	TGTGCCAGCAGCTTCGGGGACAGGGGAGCTAACTATGGCTACACCTTC	CASSFGDRGANYGYTF
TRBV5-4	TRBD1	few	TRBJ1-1	TGTGCCAGCAGTCCCGGGACAGGGAACACTGAAGCTTTCTTT	CASSPGTGNTEAFF
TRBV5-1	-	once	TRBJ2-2	TGCGCCAGCAGCCCAATGGACAGTTTCACCGGGGAGCTGTTTTTT	CASSPMDSFTGELFF
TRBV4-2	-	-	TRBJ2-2	TGTGCCAGCAGCCAAGATCCCCTCGGGGGTACCGGGGAGCTGTTTTTT	CASSQDPLGGTGELFF
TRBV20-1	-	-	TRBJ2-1	TGCAGTGCAATATACAATGAGCAGTTCTTC	CSAIYNEQFF
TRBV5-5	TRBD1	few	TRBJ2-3	TGTGCCAGCAGCTTGGCCAGGGGGCTCACAGATACGCAGTATTTT	CASSLARGLTDTQYF
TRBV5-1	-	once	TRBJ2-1	TGCGCCAGCAGCTTGGCCGGGGGCAATGAGCAGTTCTTC	CASSLAGGNEQFF
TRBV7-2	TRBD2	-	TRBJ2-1	TGTGCCAGCAGCTTAGTAGGGACTAAATACAATGAGCAGTTCTTC	CASSLVGTKYNEQFF
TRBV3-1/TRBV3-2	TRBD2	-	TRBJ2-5	TGTGCCAGCAGCCCTGGACTAGCGGGGGGCCGGGGACCAAAAGAGACCCAGTACTTC	CASSPGLAGGRGPKETQYF
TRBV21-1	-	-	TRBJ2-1	TGTGCCAGCAGCGCCCGACAGGGAAGTCAATACAATGAGCAGTTCTTC	CASSARQGSQYNEQFF
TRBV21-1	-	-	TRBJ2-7	TGTGCCAGCAGCAAAGCCCAGGGACTAGCGGGGAGCTCCTACGAGCAGTACTTC	CASSKAQGLAGSSYEQYF
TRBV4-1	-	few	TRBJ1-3	TGCGCCAGCAGCCAAGATGAGGGTTTTGGAAACACCATATATTTT	CASSQDEGFGNTIYF
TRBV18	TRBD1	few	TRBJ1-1	TGTGCCAGCTCACCACAGGGGGCGAACACTGAAGCTTTCTTT	CASSPQGANTEAFF
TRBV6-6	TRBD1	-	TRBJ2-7	TGTGCCAGCAGTTACGCGGGACAGGGGGCGTACGAGCAGTACTTC	CASSYAGQGAYEQYF
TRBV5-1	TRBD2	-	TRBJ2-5	TGCGCCAGCACCCCCGGGGGGGAGGTGGAGACCCAGTACTTC	CASTPGGEVETQYF
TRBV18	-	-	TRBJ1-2	TGTGCCAGCTCACCACTAGGATATGGGGGCACAAACTATGGCTACACCTTC	CASSPLGYGGTNYGYTF
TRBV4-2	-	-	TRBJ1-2	TGTGCCAGCAGCCAAGCTTCGACGGACAGCTTCTATGGCTACACCTTC	CASSQASTDSFYGYTF
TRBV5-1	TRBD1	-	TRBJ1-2	TGCGCCAGCAGCTTGAGTACCGGGACAGGGAATGGCTACACCTTC	CASSLSTGTGNGYTF
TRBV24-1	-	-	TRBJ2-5	TGTGCCACCAGTGATCTGGAGACCCAGTACTTC	CATSDLETQYF
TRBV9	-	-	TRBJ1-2	TGTGCCAGCAGCGTAGACACAGATGTCTATGGCTACACCTTC	CASSVDTDVYGYTF
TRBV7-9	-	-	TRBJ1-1	TGTGCCAGCAGCTCCGGGAAACCAGAAGCTTTCTTT	CASSSGKPEAFF
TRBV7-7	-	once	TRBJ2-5	TGTGCCAGCAGGCCAGGGGCAGGTGAACAAGAGACCCAGTACTTC	CASRPGAGEQETQYF
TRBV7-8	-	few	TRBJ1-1	TGTGCCAGCAGCTTACAGGGGATGGACACTGAAGCTTTCTTT	CASSLQGMDTEAFF
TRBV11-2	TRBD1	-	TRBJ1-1	TGTGCCAGCAGCTTGGGACAGGGAGCTTATGAAGCTTTCTTT	CASSLGQGAYEAFF
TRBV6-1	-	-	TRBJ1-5	TGTGCCAGCAGTGATGGGCAGGGGTATTATCAGCCCCAGCATTTT	CASSDGQGYYQPQHF
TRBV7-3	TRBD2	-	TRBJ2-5	TGTGCCAGCAGGCGGGGGAGCGAAGAGACCCAGTACTTC	CASRRGSEETQYF
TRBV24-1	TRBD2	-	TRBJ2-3	TGTGCCACCAGTGATCCCTCAATAGCGGGGGGGAGCGGTACGCAGTATTTT	CATSDPSIAGGSGTQYF
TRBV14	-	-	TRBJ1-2	TGTGCCAGCAGCGCAGGGTTTACCTATGGCTACACCTTC	CASSAGFTYGYTF
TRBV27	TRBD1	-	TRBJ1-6	TGTGCCAGCAGTACGAAAACACCGGGACAGGGGAGTTCACCCCTCCACTTT	CASSTKTPGQGSSPLHF
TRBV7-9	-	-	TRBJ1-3	TGTGCCAGCAGCTCCTCAGGAACCTCTGGAAACACCATATATTTT	CASSSSGTSGNTIYF
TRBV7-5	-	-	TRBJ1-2	TGTGCCAGAAGCTTAGTCCGACTGCTCTATGGCTACACCTTC	CARSLVRLLYGYTF
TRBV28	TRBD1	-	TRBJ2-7	TGTGCCAGCAGTTTACTCCCTGACAGGGCGGGCTACGAGCAGTACTTC	CASSLLPDRAGYEQYF
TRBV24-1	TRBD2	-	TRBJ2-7	TGTGCCACCAGTGATTCCGGGGGGGCCGACGAGCAGTACTTC	CATSDSGGADEQYF
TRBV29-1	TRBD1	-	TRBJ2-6	TGCAGCGTTGGGACAGGCCTCTCTGGGGCCAACGTCCTGACTTTC	CSVGTGLSGANVLTF
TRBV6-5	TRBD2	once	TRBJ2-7	TGTGCCAGCAGTTACTCGTCGACTAGCGAATCCCACGAGCAGTACTTC	CASSYSSTSESHEQYF
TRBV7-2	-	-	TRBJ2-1	TGTGCCAGCAGCCGCCCGAGAGGGAGCACCGAGCAGTTCTTC	CASSRPRGSTEQFF